This T cell receptor (beta chain) was retrieved from a study of early T cells in non-severe SARS-CoV-2 infection. TCRdb re-derived calls from the 5' RACE reads in MiXCR, one entry per CDR3 protein. The sample contains tens of thousands of distinct CDR3 sequences, about a sixth of which appear only once. The germline V gene has CDR1 LGHDT and CDR2 YNNKEL (reference sequence). There are 13 residues in the CDR3. Trimming cost V 1 base and J 10 bases; bases outside gene matches: 2. The sequenced sample consisted of whole blood. The chain joins TRBV3-1 to TRBJ2-4; 9 positions match TRBD2. The receptor comes from an adult who was a healthcare worker with PCR-confirmed SARS-CoV-2 infection or an uninfected control (not recorded which). The CDR3 is CASSQGRGGIQYF. The CDR3, as DNA: TGTGCCAGCAGCCAAGGGCGGGGGGGTATTCAGTACTTC.